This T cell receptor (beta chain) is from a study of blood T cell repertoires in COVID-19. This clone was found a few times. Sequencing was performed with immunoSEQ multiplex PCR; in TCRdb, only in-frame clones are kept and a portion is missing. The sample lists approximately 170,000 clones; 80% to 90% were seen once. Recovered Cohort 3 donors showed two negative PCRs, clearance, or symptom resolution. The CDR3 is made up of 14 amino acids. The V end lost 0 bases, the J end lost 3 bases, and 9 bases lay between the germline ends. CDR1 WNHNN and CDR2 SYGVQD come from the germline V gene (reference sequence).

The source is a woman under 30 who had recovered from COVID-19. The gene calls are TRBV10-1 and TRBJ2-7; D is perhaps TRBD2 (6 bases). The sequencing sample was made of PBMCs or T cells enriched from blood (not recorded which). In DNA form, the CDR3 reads TGCGCCAGCAGTGAGTCCGGACTAAGCTACGAGCAGTACTTC. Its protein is CASSESGLSYEQYF.